This is a list of T cell receptor beta chains from one sample in a study of T-cell reconstitution after alpha-beta-depleted transplantation in children. TCRdb analysed the PCR reads with MiXCR anew, one entry per CDR3 protein. The sample includes around 800,000 distinct CDR3 sequences, 15% to 20% of them seen just once. Sequencing was performed on PBMCs, mostly from graft donor cells, taken 360 days after TCRalphabeta/CD19-depleted stem cell transplant. The origin of the receptors is a male patient aged 10-17 years who had a stem cell transplant for acute lymphoblastic leukemia, so the T cells may come from the graft donor. CDR3s include the opening cysteine and the closing phenylalanine or tryptophan.

TRBJ2-3	TRBV7-6	CASSLRQGTYRTDTQYF
TRBJ2-1	TRBV5-1	CASSLWTSESNEQFF
TRBJ2-2	TRBV7-2	CASSSLSLGTGELFF
TRBJ2-3	TRBV7-8	CASSLERADRTDTQYF
TRBJ1-1	TRBV29-1	CSVDPGRVPPEAFF
TRBJ2-1	TRBV5-1	CASSSPSYNEQFF
TRBJ1-3	TRBV20-1	CSALESVWGSGNTIYF
TRBJ2-3	TRBV7-8	CASSPPGQLVTDTQYF
TRBJ2-1	TRBV19	CASGGGPFNEQFF
TRBJ2-7	TRBV2	CASRRTGGAEYEQYF
TRBJ2-4	TRBV12-3/TRBV12-4	CASSSPGLRESKNIQYF
TRBJ2-1	TRBV4-2	CASSQGLVRDSANEQFF
TRBJ1-2	TRBV4-1	CASSPGPGSYGYTF
TRBJ1-5	TRBV6-5	CASSYSGGRGGNQPQHF
TRBJ2-3	TRBV12-3/TRBV12-4	CASSPDMPDTQYF
TRBJ2-3	TRBV4-1	CASSQDPTSGGQRTQYF
TRBJ1-4	TRBV30	CAWSSDEKLFF
TRBJ2-1	TRBV2	CASSEARGSYNEQFF
TRBJ2-5	TRBV18	CASSPFPQETQYF
TRBJ2-5	TRBV5-1	CASSISGTWETQYF
TRBJ2-1	TRBV15	CATSRGLAGGMPPEQFF
TRBJ2-7	TRBV4-1	CASSQGPGDTYEQYF
TRBJ1-5	TRBV7-2	CASSLVGQNSNQPQHF
TRBJ1-2	TRBV20-1	CQGGGYTF
TRBJ2-7	TRBV7-9	CASSLSFRDRPYEQYF
TRBJ2-7	TRBV29-1	CSVGRGRAYEQYF
TRBJ1-1	TRBV18	CASSPPRGPPSGTEAFF
TRBJ2-7	TRBV10-2	CASSRDSLTGQYF
TRBJ2-7	TRBV3-1	CASSQERGWYRPDYEQYF
TRBJ1-1	TRBV6-1	CASKDRGSYTEAFF
TRBJ2-3	TRBV7-9	CASSLADSTDTQYF